The clone carrying this TCR beta chain showed up just a few times. Sequence at one end of the junction differs from germline and may be a read error. The CDR3 runs to 12 residues. TCRdb re-called the RT-PCR reads with MiXCR, one entry per CDR3 protein. In the table there are more than 550,000 distinct CDR3 sequences, approximately 15% of which are singletons. The sample comprised memory CD4+ T cells from blood. The receptor was isolated from a female donor in good health, serving as a healthy control. The V and J genes are TRBV12-3 or TRBV12-4 and TRBJ2-7, with TRBD1 identical over 8 bases. CDR3 in amino acids: CASSLSQGAPRF. In DNA form, the CDR3 reads TGTGCCAGCAGTTTAAGTCAGGGGGCGCCGCGGTTC.